This T cell receptor (beta chain) was captured by sequencing in a study of CD8 T cells in Susac syndrome. Sequencing of TCR beta was carried out in blood CD8+ and CD4+ T cells. Random hexamers were used to reverse transcribe about 0.45 to 1 ug of RNA. With immunoSEQ multiplex PCR, TCR beta CDR3 was amplified across 54 Vbeta and 13 Jbeta. TCRdb reprocessed the immunoSEQ multiplex PCR reads via MiXCR and lists one record per CDR3 protein. The data hold about 430,000 distinct CDR3 sequences, with 75% to 90% observed a single time. The CDR3 has 16 amino acids. Germline V gene data show CDR1 as SGHRS and CDR2 as YFSETQ. The junction had 7 bases not matched to a gene; V was cut back by 0 bases and J by 2 bases.

The receptor's source is a human donor with multiple sclerosis. V usage is TRBV5-1 and J usage is TRBJ2-7; 8 bases are shared with TRBD2. Sequencing was performed on CD8+ T cells from PBMCs. In DNA form, the CDR3 reads TGCGCCAGCAGCTTGGCCGGGAGGGCTATTACCTACGAGCAGTACTTC. As protein: CASSLAGRAITYEQYF.